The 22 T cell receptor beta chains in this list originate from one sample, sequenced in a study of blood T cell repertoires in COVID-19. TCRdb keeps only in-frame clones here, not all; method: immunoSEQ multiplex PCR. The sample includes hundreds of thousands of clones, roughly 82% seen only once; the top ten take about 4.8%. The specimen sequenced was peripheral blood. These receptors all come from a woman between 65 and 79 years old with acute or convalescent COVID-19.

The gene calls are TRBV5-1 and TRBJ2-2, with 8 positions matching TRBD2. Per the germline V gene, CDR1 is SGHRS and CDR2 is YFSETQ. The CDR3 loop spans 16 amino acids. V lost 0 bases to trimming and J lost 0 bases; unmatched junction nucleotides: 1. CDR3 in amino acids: CASSLALAANTGELFF. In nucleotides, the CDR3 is TGCGCCAGCAGCTTGGCACTAGCGGCGAACACCGGGGAGCTGTTTTTT.

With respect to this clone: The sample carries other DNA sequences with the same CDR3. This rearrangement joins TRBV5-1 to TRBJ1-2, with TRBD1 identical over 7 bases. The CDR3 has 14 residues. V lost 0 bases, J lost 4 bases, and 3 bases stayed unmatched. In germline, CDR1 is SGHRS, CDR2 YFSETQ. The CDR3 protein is CASSLGQGGYGYTF. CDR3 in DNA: TGCGCCAGCAGCTTGGGACAGGGAGGCTATGGCTACACCTTC.

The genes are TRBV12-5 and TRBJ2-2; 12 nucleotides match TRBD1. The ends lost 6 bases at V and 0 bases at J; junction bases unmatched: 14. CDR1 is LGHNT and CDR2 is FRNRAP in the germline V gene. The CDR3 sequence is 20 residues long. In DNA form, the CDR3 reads TGTGCTAGTGGATCACTCGGGACAGGGGGCCTTTTCGCGAACACCGGGGAGCTGTTTTTT. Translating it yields CASGSLGTGGLFANTGELFF. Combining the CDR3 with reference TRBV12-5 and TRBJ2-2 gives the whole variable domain DARVTQTPRHKVTEMGQEVTMRCQPILGHNTVFWYRQTMMQGLELLAYFRNRAPLDDSGMPKDRFSAEMPDATLATLKIQPSEPRDSAVYFCASGSLGTGGLFANTGELFFGEGSRLTVL.

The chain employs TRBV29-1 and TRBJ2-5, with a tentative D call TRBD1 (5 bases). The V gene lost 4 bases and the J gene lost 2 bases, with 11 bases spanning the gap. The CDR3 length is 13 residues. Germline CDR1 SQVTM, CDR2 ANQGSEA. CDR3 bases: TGCAGCGTTGCCCGACAGTTACAAGAGACCCAGTACTTC. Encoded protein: CSVARQLQETQYF. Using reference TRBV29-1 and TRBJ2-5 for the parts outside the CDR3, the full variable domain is SAVISQKPSRDICQRGTSLTIQCQVDSQVTMMFWYRQQPGQSLTLIATANQGSEATYESGFVIDKFPISRPNLTFSTLTVSNMSPEDSSIYLCSVARQLQETQYFGPGTRLLVL.

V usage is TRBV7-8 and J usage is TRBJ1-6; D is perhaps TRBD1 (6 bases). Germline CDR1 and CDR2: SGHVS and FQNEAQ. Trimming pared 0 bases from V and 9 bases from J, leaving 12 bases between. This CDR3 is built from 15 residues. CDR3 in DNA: TGTGCCAGCAGCTTAGCCCCACAGGGTATTTCACCCCTCCACTTT. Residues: CASSLAPQGISPLHF.

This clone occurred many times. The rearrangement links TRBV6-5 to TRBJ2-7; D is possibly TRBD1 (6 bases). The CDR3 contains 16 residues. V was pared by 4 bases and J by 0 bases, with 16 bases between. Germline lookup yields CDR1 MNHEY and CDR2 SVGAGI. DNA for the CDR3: TGTGCCAGCAGTTCCTTGACAGGCTCTGTCTCCTACGAGCAGTACTTC. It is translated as CASSSLTGSVSYEQYF.

The CDR3 region is CAISAGDDTQYF. DNA of the CDR3: TGTGCCATCAGTGCTGGAGATGATACGCAGTATTTT. This chain uses TRBV10-3 with TRBJ2-3; no definite D call. V lost 4 bases and J lost 6, with 8 bases in between. Germline CDR1 and CDR2: ENHRY and SYGVKD. The CDR3 sequence is 12 residues long.

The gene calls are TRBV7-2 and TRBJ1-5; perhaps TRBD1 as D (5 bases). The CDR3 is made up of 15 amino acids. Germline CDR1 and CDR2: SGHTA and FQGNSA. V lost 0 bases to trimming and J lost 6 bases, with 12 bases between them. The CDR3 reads CASSLAGTRSQPQHF. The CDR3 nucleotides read TGTGCCAGCAGCTTAGCAGGGACTAGGAGTCAGCCCCAGCATTTT.

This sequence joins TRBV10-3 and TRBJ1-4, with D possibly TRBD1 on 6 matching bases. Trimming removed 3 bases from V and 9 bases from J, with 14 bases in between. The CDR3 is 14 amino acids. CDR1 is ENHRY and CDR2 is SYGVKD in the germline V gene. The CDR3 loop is CAISDFGGGKKLFF. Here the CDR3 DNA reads TGTGCCATCAGTGATTTTGGGGGGGGCAAAAAACTGTTTTTT.

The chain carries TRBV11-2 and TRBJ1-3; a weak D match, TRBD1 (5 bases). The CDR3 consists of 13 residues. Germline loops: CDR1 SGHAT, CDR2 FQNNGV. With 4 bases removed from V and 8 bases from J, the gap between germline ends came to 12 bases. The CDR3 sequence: CASSSRERDTIYF. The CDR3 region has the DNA TGTGCCAGCAGCTCCAGGGAACGGGACACCATATATTTT.

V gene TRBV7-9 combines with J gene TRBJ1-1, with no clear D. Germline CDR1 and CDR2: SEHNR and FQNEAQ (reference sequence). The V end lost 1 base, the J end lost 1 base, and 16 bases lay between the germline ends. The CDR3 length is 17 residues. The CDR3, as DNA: TGTGCCAGCAGCTTAGACCCCTCCAAACGAGAGAACACTGAAGCTTTCTTT. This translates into CASSLDPSKRENTEAFF.

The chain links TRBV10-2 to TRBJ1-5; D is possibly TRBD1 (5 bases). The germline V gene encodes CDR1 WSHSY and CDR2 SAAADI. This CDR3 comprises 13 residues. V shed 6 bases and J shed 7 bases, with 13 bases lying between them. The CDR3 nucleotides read TGCGCCAGCAGCGTACAGGAGAGGCAGCCCCAGCATTTT. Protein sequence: CASSVQERQPQHF.

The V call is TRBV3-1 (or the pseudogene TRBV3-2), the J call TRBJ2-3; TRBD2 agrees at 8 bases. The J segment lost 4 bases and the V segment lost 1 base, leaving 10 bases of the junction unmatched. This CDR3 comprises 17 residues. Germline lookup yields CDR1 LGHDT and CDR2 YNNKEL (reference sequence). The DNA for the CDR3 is TGTGCCAGCAGCCAAGTCCCAGCGGGGGTCTTGGCAGATACGCAGTATTTT. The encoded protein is CASSQVPAGVLADTQYF.

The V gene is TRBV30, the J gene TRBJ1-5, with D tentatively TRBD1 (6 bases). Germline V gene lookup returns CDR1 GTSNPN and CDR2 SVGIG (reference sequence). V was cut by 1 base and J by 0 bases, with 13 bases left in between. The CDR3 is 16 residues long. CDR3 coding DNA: TGTGCCTGGAGTGGCAACACAGGGTATAGCAATCAGCCCCAGCATTTT. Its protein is CAWSGNTGYSNQPQHF.

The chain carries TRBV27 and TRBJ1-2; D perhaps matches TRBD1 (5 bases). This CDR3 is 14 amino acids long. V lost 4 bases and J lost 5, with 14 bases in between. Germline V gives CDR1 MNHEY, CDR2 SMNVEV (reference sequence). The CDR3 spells CASSSLDTFYGYTF. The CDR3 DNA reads TGTGCCAGCAGTTCTCTGGACACCTTTTATGGCTACACCTTC.

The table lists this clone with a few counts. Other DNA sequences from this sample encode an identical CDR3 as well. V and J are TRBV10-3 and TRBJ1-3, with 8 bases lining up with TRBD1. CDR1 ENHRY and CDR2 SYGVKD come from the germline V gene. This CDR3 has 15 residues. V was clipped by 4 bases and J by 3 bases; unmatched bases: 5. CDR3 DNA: TGTGCCATCAGTGGTCCCGGACAGGGTGGAAACACCATATATTTT. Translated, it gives CAISGPGQGGNTIYF.

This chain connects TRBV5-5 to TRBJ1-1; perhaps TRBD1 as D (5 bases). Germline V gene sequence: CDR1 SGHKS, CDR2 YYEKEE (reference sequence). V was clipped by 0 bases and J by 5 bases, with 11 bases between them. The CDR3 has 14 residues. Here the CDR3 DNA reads TGTGCCAGCAGCTTGGCCCCAGGGAGGACTGAAGCTTTCTTT. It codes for CASSLAPGRTEAFF.

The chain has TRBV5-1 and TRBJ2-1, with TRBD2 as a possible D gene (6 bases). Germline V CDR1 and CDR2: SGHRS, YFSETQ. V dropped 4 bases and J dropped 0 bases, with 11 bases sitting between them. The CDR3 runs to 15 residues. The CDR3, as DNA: TGCGCCAGCAGCGGAGCGGGTAGCTCCTACAATGAGCAGTTCTTC. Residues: CASSGAGSSYNEQFF.

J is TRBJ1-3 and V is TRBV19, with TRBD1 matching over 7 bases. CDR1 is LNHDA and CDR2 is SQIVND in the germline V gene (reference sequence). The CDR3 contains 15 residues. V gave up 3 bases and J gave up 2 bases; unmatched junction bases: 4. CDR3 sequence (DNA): TGTGCCAGTAGTATCGGGACAGAACCTGGAAACACCATATATTTT. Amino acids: CASSIGTEPGNTIYF.

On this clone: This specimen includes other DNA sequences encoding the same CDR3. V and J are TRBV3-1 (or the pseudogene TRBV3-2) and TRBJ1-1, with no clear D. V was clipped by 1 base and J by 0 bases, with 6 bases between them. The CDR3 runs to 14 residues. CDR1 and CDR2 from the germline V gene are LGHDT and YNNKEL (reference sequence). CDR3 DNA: TGTGCCAGCAGCCAAGGGCAGATGAACACTGAAGCTTTCTTT. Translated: CASSQGQMNTEAFF.

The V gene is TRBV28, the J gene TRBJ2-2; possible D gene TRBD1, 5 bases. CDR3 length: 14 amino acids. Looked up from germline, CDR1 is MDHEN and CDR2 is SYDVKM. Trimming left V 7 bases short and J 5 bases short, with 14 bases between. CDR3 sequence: CASKGHLDTGELFF. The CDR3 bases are TGTGCCAGCAAGGGGCATCTAGATACCGGGGAGCTGTTTTTT.

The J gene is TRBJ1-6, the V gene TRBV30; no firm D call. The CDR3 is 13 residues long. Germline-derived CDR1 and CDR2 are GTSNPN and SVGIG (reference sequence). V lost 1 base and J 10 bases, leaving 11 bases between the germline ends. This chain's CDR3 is CAWSEGGPSPLHF. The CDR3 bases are TGTGCCTGGAGTGAGGGAGGACCCTCACCCCTCCACTTT.